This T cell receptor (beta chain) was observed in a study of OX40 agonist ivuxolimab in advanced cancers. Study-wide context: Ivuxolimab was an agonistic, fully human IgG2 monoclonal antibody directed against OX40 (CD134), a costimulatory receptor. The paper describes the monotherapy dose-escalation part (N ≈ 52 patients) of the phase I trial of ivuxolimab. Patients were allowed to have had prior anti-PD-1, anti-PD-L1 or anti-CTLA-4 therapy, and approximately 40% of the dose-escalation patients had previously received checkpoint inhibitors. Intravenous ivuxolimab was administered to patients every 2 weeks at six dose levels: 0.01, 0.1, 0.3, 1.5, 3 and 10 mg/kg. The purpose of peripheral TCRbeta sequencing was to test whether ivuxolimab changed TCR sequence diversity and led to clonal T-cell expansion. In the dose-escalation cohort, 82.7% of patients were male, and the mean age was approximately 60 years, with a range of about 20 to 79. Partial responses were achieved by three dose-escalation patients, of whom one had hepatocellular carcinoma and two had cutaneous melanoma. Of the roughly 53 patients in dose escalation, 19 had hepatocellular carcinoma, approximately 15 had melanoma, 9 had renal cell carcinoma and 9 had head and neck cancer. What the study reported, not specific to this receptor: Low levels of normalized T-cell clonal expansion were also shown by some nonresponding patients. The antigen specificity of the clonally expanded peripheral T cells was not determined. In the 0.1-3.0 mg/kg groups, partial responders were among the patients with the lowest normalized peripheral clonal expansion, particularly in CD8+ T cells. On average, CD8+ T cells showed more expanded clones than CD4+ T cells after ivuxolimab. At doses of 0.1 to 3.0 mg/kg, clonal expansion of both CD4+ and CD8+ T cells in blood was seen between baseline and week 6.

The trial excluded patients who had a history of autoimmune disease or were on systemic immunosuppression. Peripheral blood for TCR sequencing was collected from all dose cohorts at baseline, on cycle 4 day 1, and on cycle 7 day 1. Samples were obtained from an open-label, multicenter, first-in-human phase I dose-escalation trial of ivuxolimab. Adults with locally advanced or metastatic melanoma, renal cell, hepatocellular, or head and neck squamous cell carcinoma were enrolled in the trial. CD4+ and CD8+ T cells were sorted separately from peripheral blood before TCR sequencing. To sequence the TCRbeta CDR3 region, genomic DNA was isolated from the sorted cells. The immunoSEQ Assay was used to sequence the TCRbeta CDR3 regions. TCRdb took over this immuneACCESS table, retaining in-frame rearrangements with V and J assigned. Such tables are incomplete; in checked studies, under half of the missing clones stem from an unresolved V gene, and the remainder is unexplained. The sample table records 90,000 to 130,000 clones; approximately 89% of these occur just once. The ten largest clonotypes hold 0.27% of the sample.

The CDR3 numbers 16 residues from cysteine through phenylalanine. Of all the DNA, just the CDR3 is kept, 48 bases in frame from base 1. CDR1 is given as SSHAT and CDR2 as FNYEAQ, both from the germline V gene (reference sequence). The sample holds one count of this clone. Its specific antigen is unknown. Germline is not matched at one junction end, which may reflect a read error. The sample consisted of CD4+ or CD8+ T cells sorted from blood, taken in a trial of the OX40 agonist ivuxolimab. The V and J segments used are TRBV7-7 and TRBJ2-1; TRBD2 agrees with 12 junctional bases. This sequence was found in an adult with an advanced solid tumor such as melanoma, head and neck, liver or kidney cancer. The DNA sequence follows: TGTGCTAGCAGCCCCTACGCTAGCGGGAGGGGGTATGAGCAGTTCTTC. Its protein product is CASSPYASGRGYEQFF.